The rows below give T cell receptor beta chains drawn from one sample of a study of T-cell reconstitution after alpha-beta-depleted transplantation in children. TCRdb called the PCR reads again in MiXCR, with one record for every CDR3 protein. The repertoire includes about 230,000 distinct CDR3 sequences, approximately 9.5% of them detected once, and approximately 6.2% sits in the top ten. Sample: PBMCs from the stem cell graft donor, taken from the stem cell graft. The receptors were sampled from a human donor who donated a stem cell graft to a child with acute lymphoblastic leukemia. Both conserved end residues are part of each CDR3.

>TRBV7-6|TRBJ2-5
CASSLFEAAGSKETQYF
>TRBV6-5|TRBJ2-1
CASSSVFSDEQFF
>TRBV20-1|TRBJ1-5
CSATMGDRNQPQHF
>TRBV6-2/TRBV6-3|TRBJ2-7
CASSLTDRNIGEQYF
>TRBV7-9|TRBJ1-6
CASSLRGSPLHF
>TRBV11-2|TRBJ2-1
CASSPFTGIRLNEQFF
>TRBV6-2/TRBV6-3|TRBJ1-5
CASRGLDRGPRWGNQPQHF
>TRBV19|TRBJ1-2
CASSIDVGGLGGYTF
>TRBV10-3|TRBJ2-7
CAIAPGDLSYEQYF
>TRBV5-6|TRBJ1-3
CASSFGFGSGNTIYF
>TRBV18|TRBJ2-5
CASSPRQGGAETQYF
>TRBV12-3/TRBV12-4|TRBJ1-1
CASSLSAGYTEAFF
>TRBV7-2|TRBJ1-6
CASSPPGRAYNSPLHF
>TRBV15|TRBJ2-1
CATEGKGIAEQFF
>TRBV7-9|TRBJ1-6
CASSLSMGSPLHF
>TRBV12-3/TRBV12-4|TRBJ2-2
CASSMLLAGGQGTGELFF
>TRBV11-3|TRBJ2-5
CASSSGGWGGQETQYF
>TRBV5-6|TRBJ1-4
CASSLYWDIVPEVNEKLFF
>TRBV4-2|TRBJ2-2
CASSPRVTGELFF
>TRBV6-1|TRBJ1-6
CASSESQRGGYNSPLHF
>TRBV20-1|TRBJ1-4
CSATGTPPNEKLFF
>TRBV20-1|TRBJ1-4
CSARDRQQLNEKLFF
>TRBV12-3/TRBV12-4|TRBJ2-5
CASSLQGLEETQYF
>TRBV5-1|TRBJ2-4
CASSLTVLAKNIQYF
>TRBV10-1|TRBJ2-3
CASSEGQHTDTQYF
>TRBV20-1|TRBJ2-1
CSARALGSSYNEQFF
>TRBV10-3|TRBJ2-1
CAISDPFGLAGGNEQFF
>TRBV7-9|TRBJ2-5
CASSLNDGRETQYF
>TRBV18|TRBJ2-2
CASSQGQHTGELFF
>TRBV7-9|TRBJ2-1
CASSLGGDRGNEQFF
>TRBV5-1|TRBJ2-5
CASSPGTGKETQYF
>TRBV7-9|TRBJ1-3
CASSSIAGAGNTIYF
>TRBV14|TRBJ2-7
CASSHQTGDSYEQYF
>TRBV4-1|TRBJ1-2
CASSPAGGVGYGYTF
>TRBV10-1|TRBJ2-3
CASSEAHTSTDTQYF
>TRBV6-4|TRBJ2-7
CARSGGQGDYEQYF
>TRBV11-2|TRBJ1-1
CASSVQTGTEAFF